This T cell receptor beta chain came from a study of blood T cells in healthy people across ages. Study overall: In model experiments, template switching was able to capture about one barcoded beta molecule for every two T cells that were present.

A few counts support this clonotype. Its antigen remains unidentified. Using a J-beta primer mix together with a sample-barcoded 5' primer, a second PCR was run for roughly 6 to 11 cycles. TCRdb re-called the 5' RACE reads with MiXCR, one entry per CDR3 protein. Among about 1,500,000 distinct CDR3 sequences listed, approximately 28% were seen once. The study isolated at least 6.5 million PBMCs from each sample. Trimming stripped 1 base from V and 1 base from J, with 10 bases between. CDR3 size: 15 residues. The germline V gene has CDR1 MGHDK and CDR2 SYGVNS. Study-level results: Long-lived donors had more naive CD4+ cells and higher diversity than aged donors.

V gene TRBV25-1 combines with J gene TRBJ1-1; D is unclear. The origin of this receptor is a woman in her twenties or thirties in good health. Specimen: blood. DNA for the CDR3: TGTGCCAGCAGTGAATCCCCGGGAGCGAACACTGAAGCTTTCTTT. The encoded protein is CASSESPGANTEAFF.